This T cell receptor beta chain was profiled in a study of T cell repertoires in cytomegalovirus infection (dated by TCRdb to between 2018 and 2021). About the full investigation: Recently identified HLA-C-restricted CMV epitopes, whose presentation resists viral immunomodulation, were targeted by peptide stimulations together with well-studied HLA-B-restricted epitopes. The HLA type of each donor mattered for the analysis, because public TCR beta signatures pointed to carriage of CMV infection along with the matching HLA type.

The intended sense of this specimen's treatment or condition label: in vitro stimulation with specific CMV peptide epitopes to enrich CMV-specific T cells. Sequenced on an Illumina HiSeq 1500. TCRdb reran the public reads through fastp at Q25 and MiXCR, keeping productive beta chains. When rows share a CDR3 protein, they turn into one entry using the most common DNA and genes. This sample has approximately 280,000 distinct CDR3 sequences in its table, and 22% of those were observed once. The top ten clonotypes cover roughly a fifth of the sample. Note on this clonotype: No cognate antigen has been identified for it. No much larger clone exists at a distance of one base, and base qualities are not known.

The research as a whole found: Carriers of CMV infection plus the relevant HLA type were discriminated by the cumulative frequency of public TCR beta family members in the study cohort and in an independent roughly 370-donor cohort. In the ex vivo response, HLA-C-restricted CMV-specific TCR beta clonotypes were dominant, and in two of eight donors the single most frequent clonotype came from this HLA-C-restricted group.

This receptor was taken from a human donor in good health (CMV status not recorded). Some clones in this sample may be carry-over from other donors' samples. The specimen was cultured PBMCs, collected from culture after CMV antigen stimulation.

The nucleotides read TGCAGCGTTGTGTGGCCCATGAACACTGAAGCTTTCTTT. Its coded protein is CSVVWPMNTEAFF. This sequence uses TRBV29-1 and TRBJ1-1; the D gene cannot be named for sure. V is pared back by 4 bases and J by 0 bases, with 9 bases lying between the germline termini. CDR1 and CDR2 are read off the germline V gene as SQVTM and ANQGSEA. The CDR3 starts with the cysteine, ends with the phenylalanine, and has 13 residues. Here the CDR3 DNA is all that survives: 39 bases in frame from base 1.